Each of the 31 T cell receptor beta chains below was sequenced from the same sample in a study of T cells in Graves' hyperthyroidism and ophthalmopathy. RNA transcripts gave rise to amplified TCR beta CDR3 regions. A set of HTBI primers served as the primers for a first-round RT-PCR of the TCR CDR3. MiXCR was run by TCRdb on the multiplex PCR reads, yielding one entry per CDR3 protein. In the table there are more than 300,000 distinct CDR3 sequences, 15% to 20% of which are singletons. The sequencing sample was made of blood. These receptors were collected from a woman in her twenties or thirties with Graves' hyperthyroidism that later progressed to Graves' ophthalmopathy.

This clonotype was seen a few times. The chain recombines TRBV27 with TRBJ2-7, with D possibly matching TRBD1 (6 bases). Germline values: CDR1 MNHEY, CDR2 SMNVEV (reference sequence). The V gene lost 2 bases and the J gene lost 2 bases, with 10 bases spanning the gap. The length of the CDR3 is 14 residues. CDR3 DNA: TGTGCCAGCAGTTTACTTTCAGGGGCCTACGAGCAGTACTTC. Translation gives CASSLLSGAYEQYF.

This clonotype occurred a few times. The chain uses TRBV28 and TRBJ1-2; maybe TRBD1 (6 bases). CDR3 length: 13 amino acids. Trimming removed 6 bases at V and 6 bases at J, with 14 bases between. The germline V gene has CDR1 MDHEN and CDR2 SYDVKM. CDR3 region: CASSPPGVHGYTF. As DNA, the CDR3 is TGTGCCAGCAGCCCCCCAGGGGTCCATGGCTACACCTTC.

The J gene is TRBJ2-3, the V gene TRBV4-1; possible D gene TRBD2, 5 bases. The ends were cut back, 0 bases at V and 4 bases at J, with 11 bases in the middle. The CDR3 length is 15 residues. CDR1 is MGHRA and CDR2 is YSYEKL in the germline V gene. The CDR3 DNA is TGCGCCAGCAGCCAAGAAACTAGAGTTCCAGATACGCAGTATTTT. Protein sequence: CASSQETRVPDTQYF.

This clonotype was recorded many times. The J gene is TRBJ2-7, the V gene TRBV5-1, with 9 bases fitting TRBD2. V trimming: 5 bases; J trimming: 3 bases; junction bases outside the gene matches: 9. This CDR3 has 15 amino acids. In germline, CDR1 is SGHRS, CDR2 YFSETQ. CDR3 bases: TGCGCCAGCAGAACCGGGGCGGGAGGGGGCTACGAGCAGTACTTC. Encoded protein: CASRTGAGGGYEQYF. Complete variable domain (other parts from reference TRBV5-1 and TRBJ2-7): KAGVTQTPRYLIKTRGQQVTLSCSPISGHRSVSWYQQTPGQGLQFLFEYFSETQRNKGNFPGRFSGRQFSNSRSEMNVSTLELGDSALYLCASRTGAGGGYEQYFGPGTRLTVT.

This clonotype was counted ten times or more. The gene calls are TRBV20-1 and TRBJ1-6; no firm D call. V was shortened by 1 base and J by 4 bases, with 11 bases between the two germline ends. Per the germline V gene, CDR1 is DFQATT and CDR2 is SNEGSKA (reference sequence). The CDR3 contains 15 residues. In DNA, the CDR3 is TGCAGTGCTAGAGTAGGTGTTGTATATAATTCACCCCTCCACTTT. It is translated as CSARVGVVYNSPLHF.

This clonotype was recorded at least ten times. J is TRBJ1-2 and V is TRBV6-1, with D possibly TRBD1 on 5 matching bases. The V and J ends lost 2 bases and 6 bases respectively, with 13 bases between them. This CDR3 is 14 amino acids long. Germline V gene lookup returns CDR1 MNHNS and CDR2 SASEGT. CDR3 region: CASSELRGNDGYTF. DNA for the CDR3: TGTGCCAGCAGTGAATTAAGGGGCAACGATGGCTACACCTTC.

The V gene is TRBV12-3 or TRBV12-4, the J gene TRBJ2-1; D unclear. The V end lost 6 bases, the J end lost 6 bases, and 9 bases lay between the germline ends. The CDR3 runs to 12 residues. The CDR3 is CASRPQRNEQFF. CDR3 coding DNA: TGTGCCAGCAGACCCCAACGCAATGAGCAGTTCTTC.

The chain joins TRBV5-1 to TRBJ2-1; 9 nucleotides match TRBD1. Germline V CDR1 and CDR2: SGHRS, YFSETQ. The ends lost 1 base at V and 6 bases at J; junction bases unmatched: 5. This CDR3 spans 15 amino acids. CDR3 in DNA: TGCGCCAGCAGCTTGTTACAGGGGGCGCGCAATGAGCAGTTCTTC. Translation: CASSLLQGARNEQFF.

This clonotype was picked up many times. The J gene is TRBJ1-4, the V gene TRBV30, with D tentatively TRBD1 (6 bases). This CDR3 has 15 amino acids. Germline loops: CDR1 GTSNPN, CDR2 SVGIG (reference sequence). Trimming took 4 bases from V and 7 from J, leaving 19 bases between them. CDR3 nucleotides: TGTGCCTGGACGCCTGAGAGTGGAGGGGGTGAAAAACTGTTTTTT. The encoded protein is CAWTPESGGGEKLFF.

This clonotype occurred a few times. The chain uses TRBV12-3 or TRBV12-4 and TRBJ1-4; no reliable D call. Trimming shortened V by 5 bases and J by 4 bases, and 11 bases separated the two germline ends. CDR3 length equals 14 residues. Here the CDR3 DNA reads TGTGCCAGCAGTGATGGGCGGGGTAATGAAAAACTGTTTTTT. Translation: CASSDGRGNEKLFF.

The rearrangement links TRBV12-3 or TRBV12-4 to TRBJ2-3; perhaps TRBD1 as D (5 bases). V shed 7 bases and J shed 7 bases, with 18 bases lying between them. CDR3 length equals 14 residues. The CDR3 reads CASTLLGVRNTQYF. DNA for the CDR3: TGTGCCAGCACCCTCCTAGGGGTCCGAAATACGCAGTATTTT.

This clonotype came up many times. The V and J genes are TRBV5-1 and TRBJ1-1; TRBD1 matches at 9 bases. Per the germline V gene, CDR1 is SGHRS and CDR2 is YFSETQ. Trimming removed 4 bases from V and 2 bases from J; junction bases left unmatched: 3. CDR3 length: 14 amino acids. The CDR3 is CASSEGQGNTEAFF. The CDR3 DNA reads as TGCGCCAGCAGCGAGGGACAGGGTAACACTGAAGCTTTCTTT.

There are a few counts of this clonotype. This chain joins TRBV7-9 and TRBJ2-6; unclear D gene. V shed 5 bases and J shed 0 bases, with 14 bases lying between them. Per germline, CDR1 SEHNR and CDR2 FQNEAQ (reference sequence). This CDR3 contains 17 residues. The CDR3 protein is CASSHQANNSGANVLTF. The DNA of the CDR3 is TGTGCCAGCAGCCACCAAGCGAACAACTCTGGGGCCAACGTCCTGACTTTC.

This clonotype was detected only a few times. CDR3 bases: TGCGCCAGCAGCCAAGAACAGGGAGTAGGCGAGCAGTACTTC. It encodes CASSQEQGVGEQYF. The chain recombines TRBV4-1 with TRBJ2-7; TRBD1 might be the D (6 bases). Trimming pared 0 bases from V and 6 bases from J, leaving 12 bases between. Germline V lookup: CDR1 MGHRA, CDR2 YSYEKL. The CDR3 runs to 14 residues.

This clonotype came up many times. This chain links TRBV20-1 with TRBJ2-1; the match to TRBD1 covers 8 bases. The CDR3 length is 16 residues. Germline V gene sequence: CDR1 DFQATT, CDR2 SNEGSKA (reference sequence). The trim removed 3 bases at V and 5 bases at J, leaving 12 bases unmatched. As DNA, the CDR3 is TGCAGTGCTAGCCTCAGGGGGCCGGGAATGAACAATGAGCAGTTCTTC. Protein product: CSASLRGPGMNNEQFF.

In its sample, this clonotype was seen many times. The CDR3 bases are TGTGCCAGCAGGCGAGGACAGGGGGCAGCTGAAGCTTTCTTT. Translating gives CASRRGQGAAEAFF. V and J are TRBV12-3 or TRBV12-4 and TRBJ1-1; 11 bases are shared with TRBD1. V shed 6 bases, J shed 6 bases, and the junction held 6 bases outside the gene matches. The CDR3 contains 14 residues.

This clonotype came up a few times. A single base separates this from a much larger clone, so it may be a read error. The CDR3 does not close with the conserved phenylalanine or tryptophan, likely indicating a read error. This rearrangement joins TRBV30 to TRBJ2-7; possible D gene TRBD2, 5 bases. Trimming took off 0 bases at V and 4 bases at J, with 10 bases between the two ends. The CDR3 consists of 13 residues. Germline V gene lookup returns CDR1 GTSNPN and CDR2 SVGIG (reference sequence). CDR3 residues: CAWSVLVRYEQYL. CDR3 DNA: TGTGCCTGGAGTGTACTAGTGCGGTACGAGCAGTACCTC.

At least ten counts were recorded for this clonotype. V is TRBV27 and J is TRBJ1-2; 10 bases map to TRBD1. Trimming cost V 5 bases and J 8 bases; bases outside gene matches: 8. The CDR3 is made up of 14 amino acids. The germline gives CDR1 MNHEY, CDR2 SMNVEV (reference sequence). The CDR3 loop reads CASSTGQGIRGYTF. The DNA of the CDR3 is TGTGCCAGCAGTACGGGACAGGGGATTCGAGGCTACACCTTC.

V usage is TRBV20-1 and J usage is TRBJ2-1; D is possibly TRBD2 (5 bases). Trimming left V 4 bases short and J 4 bases short, with 8 bases between. The V gene's germline CDR1 is DFQATT and CDR2 SNEGSKA (reference sequence). This CDR3 contains 12 residues. The CDR3, as DNA: TGCAGTGCTAAAGGGAGTTACAATGAGCAGTTCTTC. Translation gives CSAKGSYNEQFF.

There are many counts of this clonotype. The V gene is TRBV7-9, the J gene TRBJ2-7; weak D call: TRBD1 (5 bases). From germline, CDR1 is SEHNR and CDR2 FQNEAQ (reference sequence). The CDR3 length is 13 residues. V dropped 4 bases and J dropped 0 bases, with 7 bases sitting between them. The CDR3: CASSSDSSYEQYF. The CDR3 region has the DNA TGTGCCAGCAGCTCCGACAGCTCCTACGAGCAGTACTTC. The whole variable domain, filled in from reference TRBV7-9 and TRBJ2-7, reads DTGVSQNPRHKITKRGQNVTFRCDPISEHNRLYWYRQTLGQGPEFLTYFQNEAQLEKSRLLSDRFSAERPKGSFSTLEIQRTEQGDSAMYLCASSSDSSYEQYFGPGTRLTVT.

The table lists this clonotype with many counts. The J gene is TRBJ1-1, the V gene TRBV5-5, with a possible D match to TRBD1 (6 bases). Between the trimmed V and J ends, which lost 3 bases and 6 bases, there was a span of 21 bases. CDR1 and CDR2 from the germline V gene are SGHKS and YYEKEE (reference sequence). The CDR3 has 16 residues. The CDR3 nucleotides are TGTGCCAGCAGCTCCCCAGACAGGACCCGATTGGCTGAAGCTTTCTTT. This translates into CASSSPDRTRLAEAFF.

This clonotype was counted many times. The CDR3 DNA follows: TGTGCCAGCCGGGGCAGCTCCTACGAGCAGTACTTC. Amino acid sequence: CASRGSSYEQYF. This chain connects TRBV2 to TRBJ2-7; D possibly uses TRBD1 or TRBD2 (5 bases each). The length of the CDR3 is 12 residues. V lost 8 bases and J 0 bases, leaving 8 bases between the germline ends. CDR1 is SNHLY, CDR2 FYNNEI, per germline.

With regard to this clonotype: This may stem from a read error, because a much larger clone lies one nucleotide away. The chain has TRBV11-2 and TRBJ1-3; D uncertain. CDR1 is SGHAT and CDR2 is FQNNGV in the germline V gene. The CDR3 loop spans 15 amino acids. CDR3 DNA: TGTGCCAGCAGCTTAGCATCCGGGATTGGAAACACCGTATATTTT. Residues: CASSLASGIGNTVYF.

The table lists this clonotype with many counts. Germline and junction disagree at one end, which may indicate a read error. The V gene is TRBV11-2, the J gene TRBJ1-6, with 7 bases lining up with TRBD1. Per germline, CDR1 SGHAT and CDR2 FQNNGV. The CDR3 runs 16 residues. CDR3 in DNA: TGTGCCAGCAGCCTAGACAGGGACTCCTATAATTCACCCCTCCACTTT. Protein sequence: CASSLDRDSYNSPLHF.

V usage is TRBV2 and J usage is TRBJ2-1, with D perhaps matching TRBD2 (5 bases). V gave up 2 bases and J gave up 10 bases, with 21 bases separating them. The CDR3 extends over 16 amino acids. Germline CDR1 reads SNHLY; CDR2 reads FYNNEI. In nucleotides, the CDR3 is TGTGCCAGCAGTGAATTGGGTTTACTAGGACTCCGGGAGCAGTTCTTC. It specifies CASSELGLLGLREQFF.

This clonotype was observed at least ten times. V gene TRBV10-2 combines with J gene TRBJ1-4; D is possibly TRBD1 (6 bases). The germline CDR1 and CDR2 sequences are WSHSY and SAAADI. V shed 2 bases and J shed 8 bases, with 15 bases lying between them. The CDR3 contains 15 residues. CDR3 in DNA: TGCGCCAGCAGTGAGCCTTACGGGGGGCAGGAAAAACTGTTTTTT. Translation gives CASSEPYGGQEKLFF.

Regarding this clonotype: This may arise from a read error, as a much more abundant clone is one base away. The gene calls are TRBV18 and TRBJ2-3; TRBD2 matches 12 bases. This CDR3 is 16 amino acids long. Germline assignment: CDR1 KGHSH and CDR2 LQKENI. CDR3 coding DNA: TGTGCCGGCTCAACTACTAGCGGGGGGCTCACAGATACGCAGTATTTT. This sequence encodes CAGSTTSGGLTDTQYF.

In this sample, this clonotype turned up many times. V and J are TRBV7-2 and TRBJ2-3; 9 nucleotides line up with TRBD1. CDR1 is SGHTA and CDR2 is FQGNSA in the germline V gene. The V segment lost 4 bases and the J segment 3 bases; nucleotides outside the gene matches: 2. The CDR3 contains 14 residues. As DNA, the CDR3 is TGTGCCAGCAGCTGGGGACAGGGTACAGATACGCAGTATTTT. Protein: CASSWGQGTDTQYF.

Ten or more counts support this clonotype. This rearrangement joins TRBV5-1 to TRBJ2-1, with D maybe TRBD2 (5 bases). CDR1 is SGHRS, CDR2 YFSETQ, per germline. This CDR3 region has 16 residues. Trimming left V 4 bases short and J 2 bases short, with 16 bases between. For the CDR3, the DNA is TGCGCCAGCAGCACGGCAACGTCGGGGACCTACAATGAGCAGTTCTTC. Amino acid sequence: CASSTATSGTYNEQFF. Full variable domain (remainder filled in from reference TRBV5-1 and TRBJ2-1): KAGVTQTPRYLIKTRGQQVTLSCSPISGHRSVSWYQQTPGQGLQFLFEYFSETQRNKGNFPGRFSGRQFSNSRSEMNVSTLELGDSALYLCASSTATSGTYNEQFFGPGTRLTVL.

V usage is TRBV20-1 and J usage is TRBJ2-7; D unclear. Germline CDR1 reads DFQATT; CDR2 reads SNEGSKA (reference sequence). The CDR3 runs to 13 residues. V lost 1 base and J 0 bases, leaving 7 bases between the germline ends. Here the CDR3 DNA reads TGCAGTGCTAGAGTTATCACCTCCTACGAGCAGTACTTC. As protein: CSARVITSYEQYF.

This clonotype came up many times. The rearrangement joins TRBV2 to TRBJ2-1; D unresolved. The V end was cut by 8 bases, the J end by 4 bases, with 18 bases between. This CDR3 comprises 15 residues. CDR1 and CDR2 (germline): SNHLY, FYNNEI. The CDR3 loop is CASLRSDGSYNEQFF. The CDR3 nucleotides are TGTGCCAGCCTCCGGAGCGACGGATCATACAATGAGCAGTTCTTC.